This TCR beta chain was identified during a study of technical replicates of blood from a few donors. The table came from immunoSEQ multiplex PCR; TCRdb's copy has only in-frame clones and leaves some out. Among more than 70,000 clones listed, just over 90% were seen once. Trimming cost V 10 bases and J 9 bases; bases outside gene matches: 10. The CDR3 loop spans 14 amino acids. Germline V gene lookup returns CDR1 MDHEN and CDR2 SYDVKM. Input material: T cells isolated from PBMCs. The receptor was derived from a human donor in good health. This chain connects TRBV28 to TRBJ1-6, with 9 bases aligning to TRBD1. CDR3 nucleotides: TGTGCCAAGGCGACAGGGGGTAAGGTTTCACCCCTCCACTTT. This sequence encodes CAKATGGKVSPLHF.